The 7 T cell receptor beta chains listed next were all sequenced from one sample in a study of OX40 agonist ivuxolimab in advanced cancers. TCRdb keeps only in-frame clones here, not all; method: immunoSEQ multiplex PCR. In the table there are tens of thousands of clones, 92% of which are singletons. Sample: CD4+ or CD8+ T cells sorted from blood, taken in a trial of the OX40 agonist ivuxolimab. Every receptor here comes from an adult with an advanced solid tumor such as melanoma, head and neck, liver or kidney cancer.

The chain recombines TRBV11-2 with TRBJ1-2; maybe TRBD1 (6 bases). Trimming shortened V by 2 bases and J by 8 bases, and 15 bases separated the two germline ends. In germline, CDR1 is SGHAT, CDR2 FQNNGV. The CDR3 loop spans 14 amino acids. CDR3 bases: TGTGCCAGCAGCTTATTTCCACAGGGTCGGGGCTACACCTTC. Translating gives CASSLFPQGRGYTF. Looking up the rest from reference TRBV11-2 and TRBJ1-2 gives the full variable domain: EAGVAQSPRYKIIEKRQSVAFWCNPISGHATLYWYQQILGQGPKLLIQFQNNGVVDDSQLPKDRFSAERLKGVDSTLKIQPAKLEDSAVYLCASSLFPQGRGYTFGSGTRLTVV.

The J gene is TRBJ2-3, the V gene TRBV7-9; unclear D gene. This CDR3 region has 14 residues. V was shortened by 4 bases and J by 1 base, with 9 bases between the two germline ends. Germline CDR1 SEHNR, CDR2 FQNEAQ (reference sequence). CDR3 nucleotides: TGTGCCAGCAGCTCGCCGTCACGCACAGATACGCAGTATTTT. It translates to CASSSPSRTDTQYF.

The chain links TRBV5-4 to TRBJ2-3; 10 nucleotides align to TRBD2. The CDR3 is 14 amino acids. Germline V lookup: CDR1 SGHNT, CDR2 YYREEE (reference sequence). With V trimmed by 5 bases and J by 4 bases, 4 bases remained unmatched. The CDR3 sequence: CASSSGLAADTQYF. The DNA of the CDR3 is TGTGCCAGCAGTTCCGGACTAGCGGCAGATACGCAGTATTTT.

CDR3 nucleotides: TGTGCCAGCAGCGTAGCGGGGGTAGCGGGGATTTACGAGCAGTACTTC. Its translation is CASSVAGVAGIYEQYF. This chain joins TRBV9 and TRBJ2-7, with TRBD2 identical over 8 bases. The CDR3 is 16 residues long. V shed 0 bases, J shed 4 bases, and the junction held 9 bases outside the gene matches. The germline gives CDR1 SGDLS, CDR2 YYNGEE.

The chain is built from TRBV7-2 and TRBJ1-1, with D tentatively TRBD1 (5 bases). Germline V CDR1 and CDR2: SGHTA, FQGNSA. The V and J ends lost 1 base and 6 bases respectively, with 6 bases between them. This CDR3 has 12 residues. The CDR3 loop is CASSLGGAEAFF. DNA for the CDR3: TGTGCCAGCAGCTTAGGGGGGGCTGAAGCTTTCTTT.

The chain recombines TRBV13 with TRBJ1-1; the D is unclear. The CDR3 contains 15 residues. Deletions cut 5 bases from V and 1 base from J, with 14 bases between. Germline CDR1 PRHDT, CDR2 FYEKMQ (reference sequence). CDR3 region: CASSARGWGNTEAFF. DNA for the CDR3: TGTGCCAGCAGCGCCCGAGGGTGGGGGAACACTGAAGCTTTCTTT.

The gene calls are TRBV19 and TRBJ2-7; TRBD2 is a possible D gene (6 bases). The germline gives CDR1 LNHDA, CDR2 SQIVND (reference sequence). V was clipped by 3 bases and J by 1 base, with 13 bases between them. The CDR3 is 15 amino acids. The CDR3 reads CASSINGGISYEQYF. The CDR3 DNA reads TGTGCCAGTAGTATTAACGGGGGTATTTCCTACGAGCAGTACTTC.